The clone carrying this T cell receptor beta chain was seen a handful of times. Its target is not known. The data originate from a study of T-cell memory formation after mild COVID-19. Study-level results: Contracting clones from day 15 to 85 had balanced CD4/CD8; later expanders favoured CD4+.

TCRdb re-called the 5' RACE reads through MiXCR, storing one row per CDR3 protein. Among 350,000 to 500,000 distinct CDR3 sequences, about a sixth were seen once, and the ten largest hold 20% to 25%. The CDR3 loop spans 15 amino acids. The germline CDR1 and CDR2 sequences are DFQATT and SNEGSKA (reference sequence). V was clipped by 1 base and J by 6 bases; unmatched bases: 7. The TCR comes from a man aged 18 to 29 who had mild COVID-19 (a few samples of this study predate the infection). Cell type and time point are not known. The rearrangement uses TRBV20-1 and TRBJ1-2; 11 positions agree with TRBD1. Sequenced: PBMCs or a T cell subset sorted from them (not recorded which). CDR3 DNA: TGCAGTGCTAGAGGAGGGACAGGGGGGCCAAATGGCTACACCTTC. It yields the protein CSARGGTGGPNGYTF.